These 26 T cell receptor beta chains share one sample of origin, sequenced in a study of OX40 agonist ivuxolimab in advanced cancers. Receptors were amplified or captured by the immunoSEQ multiplex PCR assay. The table comes from immuneACCESS by way of TCRdb, which keeps in-frame sequences with V and J called. Part of the clones is missing from these tables; in studies checked, under half for an unresolved V gene and the rest for unknown reasons. The sample table contains around 53,000 clones; only one count was recorded for around 85% of them. Clones ranked in the top ten supply around an eighth of the sample. The input for sequencing was CD4+ or CD8+ T cells sorted from blood, taken in a trial of the OX40 agonist ivuxolimab. The receptors derive from an adult with an advanced solid tumor such as melanoma, head and neck, liver or kidney cancer.

The rearrangement joins TRBV7-9 to TRBJ2-7; the match to TRBD1 covers 8 bases. Germline CDR1 reads SEHNR; CDR2 reads FQNEAQ (reference sequence). This CDR3 contains 15 residues. V trimming: 0 bases; J trimming: 3 bases; junction bases outside the gene matches: 4. The CDR3 region is CASSLADRANYEQYF. CDR3 sequence (DNA): TGTGCCAGCAGCTTAGCGGACAGGGCCAACTACGAGCAGTACTTC.

This chain links TRBV7-9 with TRBJ2-1, with D unclear. V was cut by 3 bases and J by 15 bases, with 3 bases left in between. In germline, CDR1 is SEHNR, CDR2 FQNEAQ (reference sequence). The CDR3 runs 8 residues. CDR3 coding DNA: TGTGCCAGCAGCTTTATGTTCTTC. Encoded protein: CASSFMFF.

The chain carries TRBV4-2 and TRBJ1-1; D is uncertain. Per germline, CDR1 LGHNA and CDR2 YNFKEQ. V dropped 5 bases and J dropped 3 bases, with 10 bases sitting between them. The CDR3 has 13 residues. Here the CDR3 reads CASSTGRYTEAFF. CDR3 nucleotide sequence: TGTGCCAGCAGCACCGGTCGGTACACTGAAGCTTTCTTT.

The genes are TRBV6-5 and TRBJ1-2; TRBD1 matches 8 bases. J was trimmed by 8 bases and V by 5 bases; bases with no gene match: 7. CDR3 length: 13 residues. Germline CDR1 and CDR2: MNHEY and SVGAGI. The chain's CDR3 is CASSLGQGEGYTF. DNA for the CDR3: TGTGCCAGCAGTCTAGGACAGGGAGAAGGCTACACCTTC.

The chain joins TRBV5-6 to TRBJ2-7, with TRBD2 matching 13 bases. Germline-derived CDR1 and CDR2 are SGHDT and YYEEEE. This CDR3 contains 17 residues. V shed 4 bases and J 2 bases; nucleotides not matched to a gene: 9. The CDR3 loop reads CASSPRWGLAGTYEQYF. DNA of the CDR3: TGTGCCAGCAGCCCCAGGTGGGGACTAGCGGGAACCTACGAGCAGTACTTC.

The rearrangement uses TRBV7-9 and TRBJ1-5; D ambiguous. Germline CDR1 SEHNR, CDR2 FQNEAQ (reference sequence). CDR3 length: 15 amino acids. Trimming pared 5 bases from V and 9 bases from J, leaving 20 bases between. The CDR3 here is CASSPGLRERGPQHF. For the CDR3, the DNA is TGTGCCAGCAGCCCGGGTCTCCGAGAACGGGGGCCCCAGCATTTT.

The genes are TRBV10-1 and TRBJ1-2, with D unclear. This CDR3 region has 16 residues. Germline CDR1 and CDR2: WNHNN and SYGVQD (reference sequence). Trimming stripped 8 bases from V and 4 bases from J, with 23 bases between. CDR3 coding DNA: TGCGCCAGCCTGATTTGTACGGACGGTTACTTCTATGGCTACACCTTC. Its translation is CASLICTDGYFYGYTF.

The J gene is TRBJ2-1, the V gene TRBV5-1; the match to TRBD1 covers 9 bases. CDR3 length equals 15 residues. Trimming cost V 0 bases and J 7 bases; bases outside gene matches: 5. Germline V gene lookup returns CDR1 SGHRS and CDR2 YFSETQ. CDR3 sequence: CASSLVTGGGNEQFF. The CDR3 region has the DNA TGCGCCAGCAGCTTGGTAACAGGGGGCGGGAATGAGCAGTTCTTC.

This chain joins TRBV29-1 and TRBJ2-6; 10 bases match TRBD1. The ends lost 6 bases at V and 2 bases at J; junction bases unmatched: 1. The CDR3 contains 14 residues. In germline, CDR1 is SQVTM, CDR2 ANQGSEA. This CDR3 reads CSVGTGAGANVLTF. The CDR3 bases are TGCAGCGTCGGGACAGGGGCTGGGGCCAACGTCCTGACTTTC.

The chain employs TRBV28 and TRBJ2-2; 9 bases align to TRBD1. V lost 4 bases and J lost 4; bases outside the gene matches: 7. This CDR3 is built from 16 residues. The V gene's germline CDR1 is MDHEN and CDR2 SYDVKM. CDR3 residues: CASSSGQGGVTGELFF. CDR3 nucleotides: TGTGCCAGCAGTTCGGGACAGGGAGGTGTCACCGGGGAGCTGTTTTTT.

This sequence joins TRBV19 and TRBJ1-2; D unresolved. The CDR3 is 14 amino acids. Germline V lookup: CDR1 LNHDA, CDR2 SQIVND (reference sequence). Trimming took 6 bases from V and 6 from J, leaving 17 bases between them. Here the CDR3 reads CASSPPGRQHGYTF. CDR3 nucleotides: TGTGCCAGTAGCCCGCCGGGGAGGCAGCATGGCTACACCTTC.

This chain uses TRBV11-3 with TRBJ1-2, with D possibly matching TRBD1 (6 bases). V was pared by 2 bases and J by 5 bases, with 27 bases between. Per the germline V gene, CDR1 is SGHNT and CDR2 is YENEEA. The CDR3 has 19 amino acids. CDR3 amino acids: CASSLMCLAGDFLCYGYTF. The CDR3 DNA is TGTGCCAGCAGCTTAATGTGTTTGGCAGGGGATTTTTTGTGTTATGGCTACACCTTC.

The chain joins TRBV6-5 to TRBJ1-5; TRBD1 aligns across 8 bases. V shed 5 bases and J 4 bases; nucleotides not matched to a gene: 7. The V gene's germline CDR1 is MNHEY and CDR2 SVGAGI. CDR3 length: 15 amino acids. This CDR3 is CASSKLRQGNQPQHF. Here the CDR3 DNA reads TGTGCCAGCAGTAAACTTAGACAGGGGAATCAGCCCCAGCATTTT.

This clone came up a few times. The V gene is TRBV7-2, the J gene TRBJ2-5; D gene ambiguous. Germline lookup yields CDR1 SGHTA and CDR2 FQGNSA. The CDR3 covers 13 residues. The V and J ends lost 5 bases and 5 bases respectively, with 12 bases between them. The CDR3 sequence: CASSLPGSETQYF. Written as DNA, the CDR3 is TGTGCCAGCAGCCTACCCGGTTCGGAGACCCAGTACTTC.

The chain links TRBV9 to TRBJ2-7; D remains unclear. Trimming left V 3 bases short and J 1 base short, with 8 bases between. CDR3 length equals 13 residues. Germline V gene data show CDR1 as SGDLS and CDR2 as YYNGEE. The CDR3: CASSATGSYEQYF. In DNA, the CDR3 is TGTGCCAGCAGCGCGACCGGGTCCTACGAGCAGTACTTC.

The table lists this clone with a count of one. V gene TRBV11-2 combines with J gene TRBJ2-5; 9 nucleotides align to TRBD2. Germline CDR1 reads SGHAT; CDR2 reads FQNNGV. After removal of 1 base from V and 5 bases from J, the junction contained 5 bases not matched to a gene. This CDR3 is built from 15 residues. The CDR3 loop is CASSLGLAGWETQYF. The DNA of the CDR3 is TGTGCCAGCAGCTTAGGGCTAGCGGGATGGGAGACCCAGTACTTC.

The chain employs TRBV5-1 and TRBJ2-3; TRBD1 agrees at 7 bases. Trimming took 3 bases from V and 0 from J; bases not matched to a gene: 7. This CDR3 is 16 amino acids long. Germline CDR1 reads SGHRS; CDR2 reads YFSETQ. The CDR3 nucleotides are TGCGCCAGCAGCTCCGGGGCCAGGGGGAGCACAGATACGCAGTATTTT. Its translation is CASSSGARGSTDTQYF.

V gene TRBV13 combines with J gene TRBJ2-1; D is possibly TRBD1 or TRBD2 (5 bases each). With 4 bases removed from V and 8 bases from J, the gap between germline ends came to 18 bases. CDR1 PRHDT and CDR2 FYEKMQ come from the germline V gene (reference sequence). This CDR3 spans 15 amino acids. This CDR3 is CASSSPGRLVHEQFF. The CDR3 region has the DNA TGTGCCAGCAGCTCACCGGGACGCCTTGTCCATGAGCAGTTCTTC.

The V gene is TRBV30, the J gene TRBJ2-1; TRBD2 matches at 7 bases. Trimming at V came to 0 bases and at J to 7 bases, leaving 12 bases not matched to a gene. The germline V gene encodes CDR1 GTSNPN and CDR2 SVGIG (reference sequence). The length of the CDR3 is 16 residues. The CDR3 coding sequence is TGTGCCTGGAGTGTATTCGCGGGAGTAATTGTGAATGAGCAGTTCTTC. Its translation is CAWSVFAGVIVNEQFF.

The chain is built from TRBV27 and TRBJ2-1; 7 bases match TRBD1. The CDR3 is 17 residues long. Trimming at V came to 4 bases and at J to 5 bases, leaving 14 bases not matched to a gene. Germline-derived CDR1 and CDR2 are MNHEY and SMNVEV (reference sequence). The CDR3 loop is CASSWRKTGMGDNEQFF. CDR3 nucleotide sequence: TGTGCCAGCAGTTGGAGAAAGACAGGGATGGGGGACAATGAGCAGTTCTTC.

The rearrangement uses TRBV7-9 and TRBJ2-1, with D uncertain. Trimming left V 4 bases short and J 15 bases short, with 25 bases between. The germline CDR1 and CDR2 sequences are SEHNR and FQNEAQ (reference sequence). This CDR3 is 15 amino acids long. CDR3 bases: TGTGCCAGCAGCTCCCTCGGCTCAGCTCTGGGAATCGGGTTCTTC. Its translation is CASSSLGSALGIGFF.

V is TRBV7-9 and J is TRBJ2-1; D not resolved. The CDR3 is 13 amino acids. Germline CDR1 reads SEHNR; CDR2 reads FQNEAQ (reference sequence). Trimming shortened V by 1 base and J by 6 bases, and 7 bases separated the two germline ends. CDR3 in DNA: TGTGCCAGCAGCTTAGTTCTGGGCAATGAGCAGTTCTTC. This encodes CASSLVLGNEQFF.

This clone showed up just once. Here the CDR3 reads CASSTGLLSSYNEQFF. The CDR3 DNA reads TGTGCCAGCAGTACCGGACTGTTGAGCTCCTACAATGAGCAGTTCTTC. The chain links TRBV11-1 to TRBJ2-1, with D possibly matching TRBD2 (5 bases). Trimming shortened V by 6 bases and J by 0 bases, and 15 bases separated the two germline ends. There are 16 residues in the CDR3. CDR1 is SGHAT and CDR2 is FQDESV in the germline V gene (reference sequence).

V and J are TRBV5-1 and TRBJ1-4, with 9 bases lining up with TRBD1. Germline V gene lookup returns CDR1 SGHRS and CDR2 YFSETQ. With 4 bases clipped from V and 6 bases from J, the junction kept 10 bases outside the gene matches. The CDR3 consists of 16 residues. Written as DNA, the CDR3 is TGCGCCAGCAGCCTCGTTACCGGGACAGGGTATGAAAAACTGTTTTTT. The encoded protein is CASSLVTGTGYEKLFF.

This clone was seen more than once but under ten times. The CDR3 DNA reads TGTGCCAGCGGTAGCGGGAGGGCTTACGAGCAGTACTTC. The encoded protein is CASGSGRAYEQYF. The chain is built from TRBV7-9 and TRBJ2-7, with 11 positions matching TRBD2. This CDR3 contains 13 residues. Germline assignment: CDR1 SEHNR and CDR2 FQNEAQ (reference sequence). V lost 8 bases and J lost 4; bases outside the gene matches: 4.

There are a few counts of this clone. The chain employs TRBV2 and TRBJ1-6, with 7 bases fitting TRBD1. Germline V CDR1 and CDR2: SNHLY, FYNNEI. CDR3 length: 15 amino acids. The junction had 11 bases not matched to a gene; V was cut back by 6 bases and J by 9 bases. CDR3 nucleotides: TGTGCCAGCAGGGCCCTACAGGGGAATGGTTCACCCCTCCACTTT. Protein sequence: CASRALQGNGSPLHF.